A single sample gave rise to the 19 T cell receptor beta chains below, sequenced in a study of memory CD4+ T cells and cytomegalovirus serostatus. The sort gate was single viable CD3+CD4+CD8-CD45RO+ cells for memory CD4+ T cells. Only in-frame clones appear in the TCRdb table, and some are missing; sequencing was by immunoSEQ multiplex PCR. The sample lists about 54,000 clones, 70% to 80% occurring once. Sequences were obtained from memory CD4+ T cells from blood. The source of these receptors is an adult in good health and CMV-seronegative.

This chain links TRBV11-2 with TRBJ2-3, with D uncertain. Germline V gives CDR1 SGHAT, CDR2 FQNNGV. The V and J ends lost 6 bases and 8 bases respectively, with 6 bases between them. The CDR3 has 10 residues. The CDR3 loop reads CASSVGTQYF. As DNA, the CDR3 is TGTGCCAGCAGTGTGGGTACGCAGTATTTT.

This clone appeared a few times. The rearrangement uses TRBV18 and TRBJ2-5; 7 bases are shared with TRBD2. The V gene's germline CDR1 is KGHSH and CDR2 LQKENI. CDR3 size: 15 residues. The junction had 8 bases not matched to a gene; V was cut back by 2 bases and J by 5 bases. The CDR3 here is CASSPVNAAGETQYF. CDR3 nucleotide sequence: TGTGCCAGCTCACCAGTGAACGCAGCGGGGGAGACCCAGTACTTC.

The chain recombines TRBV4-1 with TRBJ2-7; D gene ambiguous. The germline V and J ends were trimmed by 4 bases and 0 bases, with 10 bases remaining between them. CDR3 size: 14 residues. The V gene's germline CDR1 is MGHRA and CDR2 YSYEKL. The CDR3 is CASSPPPTSYEQYF. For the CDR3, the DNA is TGCGCCAGCAGCCCTCCTCCAACCTCCTACGAGCAGTACTTC.

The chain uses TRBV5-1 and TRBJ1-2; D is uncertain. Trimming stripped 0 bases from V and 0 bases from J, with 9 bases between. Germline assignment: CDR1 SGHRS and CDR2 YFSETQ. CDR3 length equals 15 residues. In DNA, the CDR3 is TGCGCCAGCAGCTTGGCTGGAGAGTCTAACTATGGCTACACCTTC. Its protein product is CASSLAGESNYGYTF.

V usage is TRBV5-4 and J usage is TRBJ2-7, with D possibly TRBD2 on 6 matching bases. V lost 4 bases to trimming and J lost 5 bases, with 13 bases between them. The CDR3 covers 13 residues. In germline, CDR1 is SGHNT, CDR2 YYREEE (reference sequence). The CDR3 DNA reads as TGTGCCAGCAGCCGGGACTTTAGCCACGAGCAGTACTTC. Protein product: CASSRDFSHEQYF.

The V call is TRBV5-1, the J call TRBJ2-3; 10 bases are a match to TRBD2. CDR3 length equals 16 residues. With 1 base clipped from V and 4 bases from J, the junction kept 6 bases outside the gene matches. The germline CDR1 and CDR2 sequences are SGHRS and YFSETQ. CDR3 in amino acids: CASSLIASGSSDTQYF. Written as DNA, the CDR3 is TGCGCCAGCAGCTTGATCGCTAGCGGGAGTTCAGATACGCAGTATTTT.

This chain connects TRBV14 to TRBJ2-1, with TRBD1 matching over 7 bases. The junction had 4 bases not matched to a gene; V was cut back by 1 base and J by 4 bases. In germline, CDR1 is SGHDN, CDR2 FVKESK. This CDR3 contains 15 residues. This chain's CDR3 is CASSQANRGYNEQFF. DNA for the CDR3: TGTGCCAGCAGCCAAGCCAACAGGGGATACAATGAGCAGTTCTTC.

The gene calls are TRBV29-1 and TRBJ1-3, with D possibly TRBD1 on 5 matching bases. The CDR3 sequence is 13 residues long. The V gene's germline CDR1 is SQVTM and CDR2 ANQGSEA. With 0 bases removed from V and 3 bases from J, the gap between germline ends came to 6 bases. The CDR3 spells CSVEDRGGNTIYF. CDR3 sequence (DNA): TGCAGCGTTGAAGATAGGGGTGGAAACACCATATATTTT.

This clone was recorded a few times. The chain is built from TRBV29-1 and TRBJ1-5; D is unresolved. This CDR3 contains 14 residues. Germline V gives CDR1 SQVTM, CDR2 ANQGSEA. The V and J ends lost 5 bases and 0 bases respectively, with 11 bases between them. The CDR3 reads CSVCEVGSNQPQHF. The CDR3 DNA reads TGCAGCGTTTGCGAGGTCGGTAGCAATCAGCCCCAGCATTTT.

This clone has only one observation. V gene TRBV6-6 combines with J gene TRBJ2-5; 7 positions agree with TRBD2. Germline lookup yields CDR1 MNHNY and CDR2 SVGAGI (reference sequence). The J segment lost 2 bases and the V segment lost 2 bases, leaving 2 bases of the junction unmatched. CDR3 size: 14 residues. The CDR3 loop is CASSYPGGQETQYF. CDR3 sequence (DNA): TGTGCCAGCAGTTACCCGGGGGGACAAGAGACCCAGTACTTC.

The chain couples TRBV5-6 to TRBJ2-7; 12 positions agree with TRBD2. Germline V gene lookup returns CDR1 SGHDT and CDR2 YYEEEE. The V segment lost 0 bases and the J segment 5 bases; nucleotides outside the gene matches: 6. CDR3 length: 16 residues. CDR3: CASSLARLAGADEQYF. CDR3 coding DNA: TGTGCCAGCAGCTTGGCTCGACTAGCGGGAGCAGACGAGCAGTACTTC.

The CDR3 nucleotides are TGTGCCAGCTCCGGGGTTAGCGGGAGGGTCTATGAGCAGTTCTTC. It encodes CASSGVSGRVYEQFF. V and J are TRBV28 and TRBJ2-1, with 11 nucleotides matching TRBD2. The CDR3 length is 15 residues. In germline, CDR1 is MDHEN, CDR2 SYDVKM. V trimming: 8 bases; J trimming: 8 bases; junction bases outside the gene matches: 11. The whole variable domain, remainder taken from reference TRBV28 and TRBJ2-1, is DVKVTQSSRYLVKRTGEKVFLECVQDMDHENMFWYRQDPGLGLRLIYFSYDVKMKEKGDIPEGYSVSREKKERFSLILESASTNQTSMYLCASSGVSGRVYEQFFGPGTRLTVL.

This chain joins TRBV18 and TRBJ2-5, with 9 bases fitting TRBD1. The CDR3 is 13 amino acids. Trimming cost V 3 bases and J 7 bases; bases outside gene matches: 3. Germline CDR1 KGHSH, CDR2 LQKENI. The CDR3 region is CASSPTGGATQYF. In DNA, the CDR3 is TGTGCCAGCTCACCGACAGGGGGTGCGACCCAGTACTTC.

DNA of the CDR3: TGTGCCAGCAGCCCCGGGGACCTTCGGGTCGAGACCCAGTACTTC. Its protein is CASSPGDLRVETQYF. The rearrangement joins TRBV11-2 to TRBJ2-5, with D possibly called TRBD1 or TRBD2 (5 bases each). Trimming pared 5 bases from V and 5 bases from J, leaving 18 bases between. The germline V gene encodes CDR1 SGHAT and CDR2 FQNNGV. CDR3 size: 15 residues.

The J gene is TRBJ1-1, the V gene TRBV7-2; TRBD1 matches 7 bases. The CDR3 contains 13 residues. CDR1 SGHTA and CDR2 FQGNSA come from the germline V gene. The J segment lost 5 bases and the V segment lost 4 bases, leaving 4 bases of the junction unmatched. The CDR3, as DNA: TGTGCCAGCAGCTCGCAGGGGGTGACTGAAGCTTTCTTT. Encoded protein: CASSSQGVTEAFF.

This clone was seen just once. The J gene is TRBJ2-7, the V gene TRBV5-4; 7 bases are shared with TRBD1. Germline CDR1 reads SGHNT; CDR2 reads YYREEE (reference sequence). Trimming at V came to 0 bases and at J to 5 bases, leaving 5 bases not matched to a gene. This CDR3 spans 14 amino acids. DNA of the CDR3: TGTGCCAGCAGCTTGGTAGGGGGCTTCGACGAGCAGTACTTC. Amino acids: CASSLVGGFDEQYF.

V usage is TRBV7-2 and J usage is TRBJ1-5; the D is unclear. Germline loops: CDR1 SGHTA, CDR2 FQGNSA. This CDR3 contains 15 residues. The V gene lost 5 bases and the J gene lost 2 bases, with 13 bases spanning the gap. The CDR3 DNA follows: TGTGCCAGCAGCCTCGACCCTGGAGGCAATCAGCCCCAGCATTTT. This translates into CASSLDPGGNQPQHF.

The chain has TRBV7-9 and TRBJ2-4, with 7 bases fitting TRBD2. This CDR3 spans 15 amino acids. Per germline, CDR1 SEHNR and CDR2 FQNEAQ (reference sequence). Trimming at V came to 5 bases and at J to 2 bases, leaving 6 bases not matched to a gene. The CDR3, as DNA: TGTGCCAGCAGCCCAGCGGGACCCCCCAAAAACATTCAGTACTTC. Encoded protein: CASSPAGPPKNIQYF.

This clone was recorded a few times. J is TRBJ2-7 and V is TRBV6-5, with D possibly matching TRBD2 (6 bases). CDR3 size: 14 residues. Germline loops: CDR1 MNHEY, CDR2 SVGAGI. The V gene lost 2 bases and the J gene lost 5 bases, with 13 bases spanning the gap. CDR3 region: CASSYRDGGDEQYF. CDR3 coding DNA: TGTGCCAGCAGTTACCGGGACGGCGGGGACGAGCAGTACTTC.